The 9 T cell receptor beta chains listed next were all sequenced from one sample in a study of metastatic and nonmetastatic thyroid tumors. TCRdb re-called clones from the PCR reads using MiXCR. The table shows under 55,000 clones, with over 15% occurring only once. All patients were untreated before thyroid surgery. The specimen sequenced was blood. The receptors were gathered from a female donor with papillary thyroid cancer or a benign thyroid nodule (not recorded which). Some clones in this sample may be carry-over from other donors' samples.

This clone was detected many times. The V call is TRBV3-1, the J call TRBJ2-7; unclear D gene. The V gene's germline CDR1 is LGHDT and CDR2 YNNKEL (reference sequence). Trimming left V 0 bases short and J 7 bases short, with 7 bases between. CDR3 length: 12 residues. This CDR3 is CASSQDNREQYF. CDR3 DNA: TGTGCCAGCAGCCAAGATAATCGGGAGCAGTACTTC.

This clone was observed a handful of times. The V call is TRBV28, the J call TRBJ1-3; 9 nucleotides match TRBD1. Germline CDR1 reads MDHEN; CDR2 reads SYDVKM. V dropped 2 bases and J dropped 9; count of bases not matched to a gene: 8. The CDR3 length is 15 residues. The CDR3 nucleotides read TGTGCCAGCAGTTTAGGCGGGACAGGGTTTGGCACCATATATTTT. Translated, it gives CASSLGGTGFGTIYF.

In its sample, this clone was seen many times. The V gene is TRBV15, the J gene TRBJ1-2; 7 bases match TRBD1. Losses at the gene ends were 5 bases for V and 1 base for J; bases not matched to a gene: 7. CDR3 length: 15 amino acids. The V gene's germline CDR1 is LNHNV and CDR2 YYDKDF (reference sequence). CDR3 coding DNA: TGTGCCACCAGCGTGGGACAGCTACTTAACTATGGCTACACCTTC. Amino acids: CATSVGQLLNYGYTF.

This clone occurred many times. The rearrangement uses TRBV15 and TRBJ2-7; D remains ambiguous. This CDR3 is built from 15 residues. V lost 4 bases to trimming and J lost 2 bases, with 15 bases between them. CDR1 and CDR2 (germline): LNHNV, YYDKDF (reference sequence). The CDR3 here is CATSIGDGTPYEQYF. The CDR3 DNA follows: TGTGCCACCAGCATTGGGGATGGCACTCCCTACGAGCAGTACTTC.

This clone appeared many times. The chain uses TRBV30 and TRBJ1-4; D remains unclear. CDR1 GTSNPN and CDR2 SVGIG come from the germline V gene (reference sequence). Trimming cost V 0 bases and J 4 bases, with 6 bases left between them. The CDR3 spans 13 residues. This chain's CDR3 is CAWSVQLNEKLFF. CDR3 bases: TGTGCCTGGAGTGTACAGCTTAATGAAAAACTGTTTTTT.

This clone occurred many times. The chain is built from TRBV7-6 and TRBJ2-7; TRBD2 agrees at 13 bases. This CDR3 is built from 17 residues. From germline, CDR1 is SGHVS and CDR2 FNYEAQ. V lost 1 base, J lost 3 bases, and 6 bases stayed unmatched. The CDR3 coding sequence is TGTGCCAGCAGCTTAGGGGCCGGGACTAGCGGGAACTACGAGCAGTACTTC. Its protein is CASSLGAGTSGNYEQYF.

This clone appeared many times. This chain connects TRBV27 to TRBJ2-5; 10 bases match TRBD2. V shed 0 bases and J 6 bases; nucleotides not matched to a gene: 10. The V gene's germline CDR1 is MNHEY and CDR2 SMNVEV (reference sequence). This CDR3 has 17 amino acids. CDR3 residues: CASSLSGAGLALKTQYF. The CDR3, as DNA: TGTGCCAGCAGTTTATCCGGAGCGGGACTAGCGCTCAAGACCCAGTACTTC.

J is TRBJ2-1 and V is TRBV7-9; TRBD2 is a possible D gene (6 bases). Germline V lookup: CDR1 SEHNR, CDR2 FQNEAQ (reference sequence). This CDR3 spans 15 amino acids. V lost 1 base and J 2 bases, leaving 9 bases between the germline ends. The CDR3 nucleotides read TGTGCCAGCAGCTTAGACGGGAGCCCCTACAATGAGCAGTTCTTC. This translates into CASSLDGSPYNEQFF.

This clone was detected many times. The chain has TRBV20-1 and TRBJ2-7; D gene unclear. V dropped 0 bases and J dropped 2 bases, with 14 bases sitting between them. Germline CDR1 reads DFQATT; CDR2 reads SNEGSKA (reference sequence). The CDR3 contains 15 residues. The CDR3 DNA sequence: TGCAGTGCTAGAGATCTCAGTAGAGGAACCTACGAGCAGTACTTC. It specifies CSARDLSRGTYEQYF.